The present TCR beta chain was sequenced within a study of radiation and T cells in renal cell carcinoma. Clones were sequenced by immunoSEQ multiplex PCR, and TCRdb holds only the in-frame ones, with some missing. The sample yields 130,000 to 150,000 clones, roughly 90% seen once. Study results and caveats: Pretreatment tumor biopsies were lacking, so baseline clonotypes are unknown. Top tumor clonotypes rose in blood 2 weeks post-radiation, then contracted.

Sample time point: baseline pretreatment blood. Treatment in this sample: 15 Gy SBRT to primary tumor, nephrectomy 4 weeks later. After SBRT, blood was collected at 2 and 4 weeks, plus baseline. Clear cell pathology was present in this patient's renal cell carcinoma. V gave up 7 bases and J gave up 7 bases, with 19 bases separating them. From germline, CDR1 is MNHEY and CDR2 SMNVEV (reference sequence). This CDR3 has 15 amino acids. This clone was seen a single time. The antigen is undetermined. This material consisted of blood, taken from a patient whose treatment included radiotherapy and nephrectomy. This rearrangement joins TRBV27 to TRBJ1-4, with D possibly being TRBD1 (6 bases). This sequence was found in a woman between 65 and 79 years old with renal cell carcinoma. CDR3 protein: CASTQYGGPGEKLFF. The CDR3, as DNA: TGTGCCAGCACCCAATATGGGGGGCCAGGTGAAAAACTGTTTTTT.